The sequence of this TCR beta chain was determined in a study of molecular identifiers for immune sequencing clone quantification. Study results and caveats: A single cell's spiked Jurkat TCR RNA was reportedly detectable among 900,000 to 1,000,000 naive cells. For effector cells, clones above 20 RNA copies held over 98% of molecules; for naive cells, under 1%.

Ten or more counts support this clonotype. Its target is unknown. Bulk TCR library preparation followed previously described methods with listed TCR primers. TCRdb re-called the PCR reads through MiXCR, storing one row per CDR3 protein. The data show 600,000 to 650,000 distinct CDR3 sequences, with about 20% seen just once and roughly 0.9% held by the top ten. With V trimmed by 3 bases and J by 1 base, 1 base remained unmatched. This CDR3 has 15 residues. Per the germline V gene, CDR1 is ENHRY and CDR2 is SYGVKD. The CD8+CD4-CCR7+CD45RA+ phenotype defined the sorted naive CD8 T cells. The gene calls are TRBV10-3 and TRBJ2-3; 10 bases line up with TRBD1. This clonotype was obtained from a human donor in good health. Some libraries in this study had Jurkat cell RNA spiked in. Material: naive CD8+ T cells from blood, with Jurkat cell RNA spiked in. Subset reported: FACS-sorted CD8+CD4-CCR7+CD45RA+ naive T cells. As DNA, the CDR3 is TGTGCCATCAGTGAAGGACAGGGGGGCACAGATACGCAGTATTTT. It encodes CAISEGQGGTDTQYF.